The present entry profiles one T cell receptor beta chain with its context. Its antigen target is currently unknown. The record has no base qualities; no much larger clone is one base away. Donors were healthy HIV-negative adults with no recently reported acute infections or vaccinations. All donors were Caucasian adults living in Nashville, Tennessee, USA. Magnetic negative selection was used to enrich CD4+ T cells, after which naive cells were positively selected on CD45RA and the negative fraction became the memory subset. After blood collection by leukapheresis, PBMCs were isolated using Ficoll-Histopaque density gradient centrifugation and then cryopreserved in the vapor phase of liquid nitrogen. Purity and quantity of every magnetically sorted T cell population were checked by analytical flow cytometry. Each sorted fraction had its genomic DNA isolated and then quantified by UV absorbance on a Nanodrop 2000c.

The source of the sample is a study of shared clonotypes between healthy human individuals (dated by TCRdb to the early 2020s). In the study overall: Two women and a few men aged 18 to 49 years were included in the cohort. For each donor, three plates each were used for CD4 naive and CD4 memory, two plates were used for CD8 naive, and one plate was used for CD8 memory. The study deeply sequenced blood TCR repertoires of about five healthy adults to estimate repertoire size and the extent of clonotype sharing between individuals. To increase sequencing depth and limit assay-specific biases, different laboratories used diverse techniques to prepare libraries and sequence TCR repertoires. Leukapheresis yielded between about 0.94 and 9 billion PBMCs per donor. Summary of the overall study and its limitations: Incomplete sequencing was indicated by rarefaction of sorted-subset datasets, despite the large sequencing depth. The genetic and exposure-history diversity represented was limited by the small number of donors. Sampling was restricted to blood, and TCR repertoires in tissues likely differ from the TCR repertoires found in blood. Naive subsets generally had larger estimated clonotype richness than memory subsets did. Sharing across a handful of donors was observed for 5% to 6.5% of naive CD4, about 3.2% of naive CD8, roughly 2.4% of memory CD4, and 0.4% of memory CD8 clonotypes. Pairwise subsampling led to the expectation that sequencing depth would affect the degree of clonotype sharing among donors. Higher generation probabilities were observed for clonotypes shared by all four sorted-subset donors than for non-shared clonotypes.

The CDR3 contains 13 residues, cysteine and phenylalanine counted. Just CDR3 DNA is preserved here, 39 bases in frame from base 1. Trimming removed 1 base from V and 5 bases from J, leaving 6 bases between the germline ends. CDR1 LGHNT and CDR2 FRNRAP were looked up in the germline V gene. Using the deep immunoSEQ assay, TCR CDR3 regions were amplified from genomic DNA by multiplex PCR. For each cell subset, the extracted genomic DNA was distributed evenly across all wells of several immunoSEQ 96-well plates, and each plate served as one replicate. For sorted subsets, 200 to 250 ng of genomic DNA, equivalent to some 30,000 T cell genomes, went into each replicate PCR. Purified libraries were quantified with a Qubit 3.0 fluorometer, sized on a Bioanalyzer 2100, and re-quantified with the KAPA Library Quantification kit. A separate single-read 150-cycle Illumina NextSeq 550 flow cell was used to sequence each immunoSEQ 96-well plate. For the original study's pipeline: Because the immunoSEQ output included only junctional sequences and no quality scores, the filtering could not be the same as the filtering used for full-length reads. To assign V/J genes and CDR3, sequences were annotated using PyIR, a Python wrapper for IgBLAST v1.9, with IMGT germline references. Reads were filtered out if the reads had weak V/J assignments (E-value above 1e-6), no CDR3, stop codons, out-of-frame junctions, or ambiguous translated residues. V3J clonotypes were defined by identical inferred V gene, J gene, and CDR3 amino acid sequence. Percentage overlap between repertoires was computed as shared unique clonotypes divided by the size of the smaller repertoire. RTK rarefaction, the Chao1 estimator, and Recon v2.1 estimates of unobserved clonotypes were used to assess repertoire richness. Generation probabilities for all TCRbeta clonotypes obtained by the gDNA method from a few donors were computed using OLGA. TCRdb retrieved this table from immuneACCESS and kept in-frame rearrangements only. Not all clones are present; in checked studies, unresolved V genes account for under half, and no reason is known for the remainder. The V and J calls and clone size are taken from that table; D and trimming were inferred from the DNA. This sample lists approximately 2.1 million clones; approximately 93% were detected once. In total, the top ten clones hold about 0.41% of the sample.

Specimen: naive CD4+ T cells from PBMCs. Explained via the paper, the cell subset or site label denotes: CD45RA+ positively selected. The origin of this receptor is a man between 18 and 35 years old in good health. Some clones in this sample may be carry-over from other donors' samples. The sequence joins TRBV12-5 to TRBJ2-1; a confident D gene designation cannot be given. The encoded CDR3 is CASGLEANNEQFF. The DNA sequence follows: TGTGCTAGTGGTTTGGAGGCTAACAATGAGCAGTTCTTC. The reference TRBV12-5 and TRBJ2-1 proteins fill in what lies around the CDR3, so the full variable domain reads DARVTQTPRHKVTEMGQEVTMRCQPILGHNTVFWYRQTMMQGLELLAYFRNRAPLDDSGMPKDRFSAEMPDATLATLKIQPSEPRDSAVYFCASGLEANNEQFFGPGTRLTVL.